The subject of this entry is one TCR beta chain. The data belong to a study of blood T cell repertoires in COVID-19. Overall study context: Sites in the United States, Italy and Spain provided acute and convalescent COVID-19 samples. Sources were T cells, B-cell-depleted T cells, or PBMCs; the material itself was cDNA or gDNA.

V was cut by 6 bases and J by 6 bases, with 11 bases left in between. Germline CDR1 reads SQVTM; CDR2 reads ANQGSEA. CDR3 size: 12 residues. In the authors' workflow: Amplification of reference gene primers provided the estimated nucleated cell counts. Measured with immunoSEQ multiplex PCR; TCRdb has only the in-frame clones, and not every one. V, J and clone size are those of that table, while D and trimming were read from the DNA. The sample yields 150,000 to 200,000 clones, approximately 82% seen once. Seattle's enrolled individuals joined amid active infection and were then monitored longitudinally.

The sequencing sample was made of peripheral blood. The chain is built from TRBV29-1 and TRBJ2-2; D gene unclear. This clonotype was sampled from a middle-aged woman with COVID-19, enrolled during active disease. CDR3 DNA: TGCAGCGTCCTAGACCTGGCCGGGGAGCTGTTTTTT. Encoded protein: CSVLDLAGELFF.